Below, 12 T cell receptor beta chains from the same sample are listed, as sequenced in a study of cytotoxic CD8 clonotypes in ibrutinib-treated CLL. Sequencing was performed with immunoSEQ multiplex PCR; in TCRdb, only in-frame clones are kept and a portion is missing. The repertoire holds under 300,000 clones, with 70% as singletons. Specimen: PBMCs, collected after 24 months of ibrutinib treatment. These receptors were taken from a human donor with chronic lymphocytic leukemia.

The CDR3 sequence is CASRRGQGGTEAFF. CDR3 sequence (DNA): TGTGCCAGCAGAAGGGGACAGGGGGGCACTGAAGCTTTCTTT. The chain couples TRBV6-5 to TRBJ1-1; 11 bases are shared with TRBD1. Losses at the gene ends were 6 bases for V and 4 bases for J; bases not matched to a gene: 4. The length of the CDR3 is 14 residues. Looked up from germline, CDR1 is MNHEY and CDR2 is SVGAGI.

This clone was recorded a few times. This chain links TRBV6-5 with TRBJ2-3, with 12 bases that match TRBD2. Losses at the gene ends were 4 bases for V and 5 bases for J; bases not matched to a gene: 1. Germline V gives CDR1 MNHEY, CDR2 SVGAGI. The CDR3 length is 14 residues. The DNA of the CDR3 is TGTGCCAGCAGTTTGGGACTAGCGGGAGATACGCAGTATTTT. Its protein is CASSLGLAGDTQYF.

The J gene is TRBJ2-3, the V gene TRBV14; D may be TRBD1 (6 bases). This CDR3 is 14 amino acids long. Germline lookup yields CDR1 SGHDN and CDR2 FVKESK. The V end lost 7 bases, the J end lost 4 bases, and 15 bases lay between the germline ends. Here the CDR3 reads CASNYRESPDTQYF. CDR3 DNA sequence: TGTGCCAGCAATTACAGGGAAAGCCCAGATACGCAGTATTTT.

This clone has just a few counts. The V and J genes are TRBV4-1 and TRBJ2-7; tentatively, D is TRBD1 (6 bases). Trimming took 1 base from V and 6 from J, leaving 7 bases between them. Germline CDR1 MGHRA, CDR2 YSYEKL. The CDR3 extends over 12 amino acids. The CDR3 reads CASSQGDIEQYF. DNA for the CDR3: TGCGCCAGCAGCCAAGGGGACATCGAGCAGTACTTC.

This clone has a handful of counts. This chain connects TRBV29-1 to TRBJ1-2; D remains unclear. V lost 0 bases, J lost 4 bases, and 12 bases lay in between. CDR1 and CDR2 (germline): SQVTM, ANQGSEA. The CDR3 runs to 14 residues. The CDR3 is CSVEEVRPPYGYTF. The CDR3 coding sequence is TGCAGCGTTGAAGAGGTACGCCCCCCCTATGGCTACACCTTC.

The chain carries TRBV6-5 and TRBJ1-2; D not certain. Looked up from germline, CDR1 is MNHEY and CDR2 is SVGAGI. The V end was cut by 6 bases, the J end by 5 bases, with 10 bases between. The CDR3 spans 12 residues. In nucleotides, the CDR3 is TGTGCCAGCAGCCCACCTGATTATGGCTACACCTTC. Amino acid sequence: CASSPPDYGYTF.

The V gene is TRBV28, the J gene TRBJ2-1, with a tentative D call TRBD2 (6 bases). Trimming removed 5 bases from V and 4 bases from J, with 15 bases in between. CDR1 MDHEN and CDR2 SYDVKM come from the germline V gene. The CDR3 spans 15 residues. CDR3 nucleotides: TGTGCCAGCAGTATAACGTCGGGGGAGTACAATGAGCAGTTCTTC. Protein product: CASSITSGEYNEQFF.

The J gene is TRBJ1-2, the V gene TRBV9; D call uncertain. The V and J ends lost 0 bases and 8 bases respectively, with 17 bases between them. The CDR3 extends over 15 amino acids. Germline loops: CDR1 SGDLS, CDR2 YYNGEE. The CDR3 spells CASSVALTAPEGYTF. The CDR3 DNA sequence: TGTGCCAGCAGCGTAGCTCTAACAGCTCCTGAGGGCTACACCTTC.

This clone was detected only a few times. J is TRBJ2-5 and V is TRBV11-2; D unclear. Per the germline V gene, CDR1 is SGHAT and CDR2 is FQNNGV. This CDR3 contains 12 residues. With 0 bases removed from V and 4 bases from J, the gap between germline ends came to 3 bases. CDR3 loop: CASSLDRETQYF. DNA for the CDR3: TGTGCCAGCAGCTTAGACAGAGAGACCCAGTACTTC. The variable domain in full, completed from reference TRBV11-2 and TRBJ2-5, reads EAGVAQSPRYKIIEKRQSVAFWCNPISGHATLYWYQQILGQGPKLLIQFQNNGVVDDSQLPKDRFSAERLKGVDSTLKIQPAKLEDSAVYLCASSLDRETQYFGPGTRLLVL.

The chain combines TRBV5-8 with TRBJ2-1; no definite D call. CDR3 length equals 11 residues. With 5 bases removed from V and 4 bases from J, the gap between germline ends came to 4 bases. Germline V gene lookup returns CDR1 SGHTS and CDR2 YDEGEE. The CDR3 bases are TGTGCCAGCAGGAAATACAATGAGCAGTTCTTC. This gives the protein CASRKYNEQFF.

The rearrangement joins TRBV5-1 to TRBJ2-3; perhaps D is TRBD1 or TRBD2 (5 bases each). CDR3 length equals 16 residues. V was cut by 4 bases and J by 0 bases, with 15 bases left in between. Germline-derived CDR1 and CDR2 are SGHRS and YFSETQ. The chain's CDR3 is CASSVSGSSSTDTQYF. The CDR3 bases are TGCGCCAGCAGCGTTTCAGGGAGCTCTAGCACAGATACGCAGTATTTT.

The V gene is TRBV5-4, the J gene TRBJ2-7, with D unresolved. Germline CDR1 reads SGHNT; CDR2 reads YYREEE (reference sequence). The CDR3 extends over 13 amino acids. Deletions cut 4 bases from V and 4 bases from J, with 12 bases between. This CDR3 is CASSKEFRYEQYF. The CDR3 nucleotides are TGTGCCAGCAGCAAGGAGTTCAGATACGAGCAGTACTTC. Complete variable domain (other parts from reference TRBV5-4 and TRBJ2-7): ETGVTQSPTHLIKTRGQQVTLRCSSQSGHNTVSWYQQALGQGPQFIFQYYREEENGRGNFPPRFSGLQFPNYSSELNVNALELDDSALYLCASSKEFRYEQYFGPGTRLTVT.